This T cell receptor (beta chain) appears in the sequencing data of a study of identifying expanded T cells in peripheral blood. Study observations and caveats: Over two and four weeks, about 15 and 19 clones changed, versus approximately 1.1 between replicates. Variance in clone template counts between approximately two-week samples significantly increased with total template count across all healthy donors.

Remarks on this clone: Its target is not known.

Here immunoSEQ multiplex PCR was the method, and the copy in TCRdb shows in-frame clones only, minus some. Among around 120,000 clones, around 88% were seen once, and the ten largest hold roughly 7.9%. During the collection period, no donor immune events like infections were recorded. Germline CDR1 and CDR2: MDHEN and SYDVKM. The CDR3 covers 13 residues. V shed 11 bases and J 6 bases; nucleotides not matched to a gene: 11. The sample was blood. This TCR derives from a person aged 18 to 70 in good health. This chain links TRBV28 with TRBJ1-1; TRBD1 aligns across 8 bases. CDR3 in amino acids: CAGLRQGTSEAFF. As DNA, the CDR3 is TGTGCCGGTCTTAGACAGGGGACCTCTGAAGCTTTCTTT.